These 24 T cell receptor beta chains were all obtained from the same sample, sequenced in a study of T cells in Graves' hyperthyroidism and ophthalmopathy. What was amplified from RNA transcripts were TCR beta CDR3 regions. HTBI primers were employed in a first-round RT-PCR of the TCR CDR3. In TCRdb, the multiplex PCR reads were re-called with MiXCR into one record per CDR3 protein. The sample holds 530,000 or so distinct CDR3 sequences; about a sixth are singletons and the top ten take 17%. The sequencing sample was made of blood. These receptors were collected from a woman under 30 with Graves' ophthalmopathy.

This clonotype was seen many times. V and J are TRBV12-3 or TRBV12-4 and TRBJ2-3; D uncertain. This CDR3 comprises 16 residues. Trimming took off 5 bases at V and 1 base at J, with 16 bases between the two ends. As DNA, the CDR3 is TGTGCCAGCAGTCCAGAGTTCTCGGGCGGCACAGATACGCAGTATTTT. This codes for CASSPEFSGGTDTQYF.

Concerning this clonotype: A read error may account for a junction end that differs from germline. This chain uses TRBV27 with TRBJ2-4, with D perhaps matching TRBD1 or TRBD2 (5 bases each). Germline CDR1 MNHEY, CDR2 SMNVEV (reference sequence). The CDR3 is 15 amino acids. The CDR3 sequence: CASRPQGRARNIQYF. The CDR3 bases are TGTGCCAGCAGACCCCAGGGACGAGCCAGAAACATTCAGTACTTC.

This clonotype was counted at least ten times. The chain links TRBV15 to TRBJ2-5; D is unclear. Trimming left V 0 bases short and J 4 bases short, with 12 bases between. CDR3 size: 15 residues. Germline V gives CDR1 LNHNV, CDR2 YYDKDF (reference sequence). In DNA form, the CDR3 reads TGTGCCACCAGCAGAGATGGTGGGGTGGGAGAGACCCAGTACTTC. Its translation is CATSRDGGVGETQYF.

This clonotype was counted between two and nine times. The chain uses TRBV11-2 and TRBJ2-7; 9 bases match TRBD2. The CDR3 loop spans 15 amino acids. J lost 3 bases, V lost 6 bases, and 9 bases had no gene match. The germline CDR1 and CDR2 sequences are SGHAT and FQNNGV. CDR3 sequence: CASSPDGREGYEQYF. The CDR3 DNA reads TGTGCCAGCAGTCCCGATGGGCGGGAGGGCTACGAGCAGTACTTC. Combining the CDR3 with reference TRBV11-2 and TRBJ2-7 gives the whole variable domain EAGVAQSPRYKIIEKRQSVAFWCNPISGHATLYWYQQILGQGPKLLIQFQNNGVVDDSQLPKDRFSAERLKGVDSTLKIQPAKLEDSAVYLCASSPDGREGYEQYFGPGTRLTVT.

The chain carries TRBV18 and TRBJ2-1; 11 bases map to TRBD1. V was clipped by 2 bases and J by 3 bases; unmatched bases: 6. Germline V gene sequence: CDR1 KGHSH, CDR2 LQKENI. This CDR3 has 17 residues. In nucleotides, the CDR3 is TGTGCCAGCTCACCAACGGGACAGGGGGAACTCTACAATGAGCAGTTCTTC. Protein product: CASSPTGQGELYNEQFF.

The chain uses TRBV9 and TRBJ2-7; 9 bases are a match to TRBD1. The V and J ends lost 0 bases and 1 base, in that order; junction bases with no gene match: 2. Per germline, CDR1 SGDLS and CDR2 YYNGEE. CDR3 size: 15 residues. CDR3 bases: TGTGCCAGCAGCGTAGAGGGGACAGGGTCCTACGAGCAGTACTTC. It translates to CASSVEGTGSYEQYF.

The rearrangement links TRBV19 to TRBJ2-5, with no clear D. There are 15 residues in the CDR3. The V end was cut by 1 base, the J end by 4 bases, with 13 bases between. CDR1 and CDR2 from the germline V gene are LNHDA and SQIVND (reference sequence). CDR3 amino acids: CASSIGKGFTETQYF. CDR3 bases: TGTGCCAGTAGTATAGGCAAAGGGTTTACAGAGACCCAGTACTTC.

The chain joins TRBV6-1 to TRBJ2-5, with D unclear. The CDR3 spans 16 residues. With 0 bases removed from V and 4 bases from J, the gap between germline ends came to 15 bases. Germline V CDR1 and CDR2: MNHNS, SASEGT. DNA for the CDR3: TGTGCCAGCAGTGAAGCGGGAACAATCCTCTCAGAGACCCAGTACTTC. As protein: CASSEAGTILSETQYF.

This clonotype was detected a few times. J is TRBJ2-7 and V is TRBV4-1, with D perhaps matching TRBD2 (6 bases). CDR1 and CDR2 (germline): MGHRA, YSYEKL. The CDR3 has 15 residues. Trimming removed 4 bases from V and 5 bases from J, with 18 bases in between. CDR3 amino acids: CASSPLPGEENEQYF. CDR3 nucleotide sequence: TGCGCCAGCAGCCCCTTACCCGGGGAGGAAAACGAGCAGTACTTC.

This clonotype was seen only a few times. The chain has TRBV10-2 and TRBJ2-7; 8 bases are a match to TRBD2. CDR1 is WSHSY, CDR2 SAAADI, per germline. Trimming at V came to 10 bases and at J to 0 bases, leaving 8 bases not matched to a gene. The CDR3 length is 14 residues. The CDR3 spells CATVLAGSSYEQYF. CDR3 coding DNA: TGCGCCACCGTTTTAGCGGGGAGCTCCTACGAGCAGTACTTC.

This CDR3 reads CASNNQPQHF. The DNA for the CDR3 is TGTGCCAGCAACAATCAGCCCCAGCATTTT. V gene TRBV28 combines with J gene TRBJ1-5; D uncertain. V lost 7 bases to trimming and J lost 3 bases, with 1 base between them. This CDR3 spans 10 amino acids. Germline CDR1 MDHEN, CDR2 SYDVKM.

This clonotype was recorded at least ten times. This rearrangement joins TRBV7-9 to TRBJ1-5; perhaps TRBD1 as D (6 bases). Germline V CDR1 and CDR2: SEHNR, FQNEAQ (reference sequence). CDR3 length: 14 residues. The V end was cut by 5 bases, the J end by 3 bases, with 11 bases between. The CDR3 nucleotides read TGTGCCAGCAGCCTGGACAGAGTCAATCAGCCCCAGCATTTT. Translating gives CASSLDRVNQPQHF.

This clonotype was counted ten times or more. The chain combines TRBV20-1 with TRBJ2-3, with D tentatively TRBD1 or TRBD2 (5 bases each). Germline V CDR1 and CDR2: DFQATT, SNEGSKA (reference sequence). Trimming took off 6 bases at V and 1 base at J, with 17 bases between the two ends. The CDR3 has 15 amino acids. The CDR3 DNA is TGCAGTGCCCCCCGTGGGGGTTCGGGCACAGATACGCAGTATTTT. Its translation: CSAPRGGSGTDTQYF.

The sample holds a few counts of this clonotype. The chain joins TRBV20-1 to TRBJ1-2; D gene uncertain. The germline V and J ends were trimmed by 4 bases and 0 bases, with 9 bases remaining between them. This CDR3 is built from 13 residues. In germline, CDR1 is DFQATT, CDR2 SNEGSKA (reference sequence). The CDR3, as DNA: TGCAGTGCTAAGATGGCTCCTAACTATGGCTACACCTTC. Translated, it gives CSAKMAPNYGYTF.

This rearrangement joins TRBV4-1 to TRBJ2-7, with D possibly matching TRBD2 (6 bases). Looked up from germline, CDR1 is MGHRA and CDR2 is YSYEKL. Trimming pared 4 bases from V and 0 bases from J, leaving 19 bases between. This CDR3 has 17 amino acids. CDR3 bases: TGCGCCAGCAGCCGTACCTTGATTAGCGGCGCCTCCTACGAGCAGTACTTC. It translates to CASSRTLISGASYEQYF.

The sample holds many counts of this clonotype. The chain is built from TRBV20-1 and TRBJ2-7, with TRBD1 matching 8 bases. From germline, CDR1 is DFQATT and CDR2 SNEGSKA (reference sequence). CDR3 length equals 15 residues. With V trimmed by 3 bases and J by 4 bases, 11 bases remained unmatched. The CDR3 loop is CSASGRRGLQYEQYF. The DNA of the CDR3 is TGCAGTGCTAGCGGTCGCAGGGGGCTTCAGTACGAGCAGTACTTC.

V gene TRBV20-1 combines with J gene TRBJ1-4, with no clear D. V dropped 3 bases and J dropped 3 bases, with 17 bases sitting between them. The V gene's germline CDR1 is DFQATT and CDR2 SNEGSKA (reference sequence). The CDR3 totals 16 residues. The CDR3 sequence: CSASHSIFIANEKLFF. The CDR3 DNA reads as TGCAGTGCTAGTCACAGTATCTTCATAGCTAATGAAAAACTGTTTTTT.

This clonotype has only a few counts. The CDR3 spells CSAGGGGGLMNTEAFF. The DNA for the CDR3 is TGCAGTGCTGGGGGGGGGGGGGGCTTAATGAACACTGAAGCTTTCTTT. The V gene is TRBV20-1, the J gene TRBJ1-1; D is perhaps TRBD1 (6 bases). CDR1 is DFQATT and CDR2 is SNEGSKA in the germline V gene (reference sequence). There are 16 residues in the CDR3. V was cut by 5 bases and J by 0 bases, with 19 bases left in between.

This clonotype was counted a few times. The chain carries TRBV6-1 and TRBJ2-4; 7 bases are a match to TRBD2. This CDR3 is built from 12 residues. V shed 0 bases and J 15 bases; nucleotides not matched to a gene: 5. From germline, CDR1 is MNHNS and CDR2 SASEGT. In DNA, the CDR3 is TGTGCCAGCAGTGAAGCGGTTGGGGAGGGGTACTTC. This gives the protein CASSEAVGEGYF.

This clonotype was recorded many times. The V and J genes are TRBV11-2 and TRBJ2-3; weak D call: TRBD2 (6 bases). Germline V gives CDR1 SGHAT, CDR2 FQNNGV. The V gene lost 4 bases and the J gene lost 2 bases, with 13 bases spanning the gap. CDR3 length: 15 residues. The CDR3: CASSYRGVPTDTQYF. CDR3 sequence (DNA): TGTGCCAGCAGCTACCGCGGGGTACCCACAGATACGCAGTATTTT.

This clonotype was counted ten times or more. V is TRBV7-2 and J is TRBJ1-1, with D possibly being TRBD1 (6 bases). Deletions cut 1 base from V and 7 bases from J, with 13 bases between. The V gene's germline CDR1 is SGHTA and CDR2 FQGNSA. The CDR3 has 14 amino acids. The CDR3 sequence is CASSLESGANEAFF. The CDR3 region has the DNA TGTGCCAGCAGCTTAGAGTCAGGGGCCAATGAAGCTTTCTTT.

This clonotype occurred many times. The chain has TRBV28 and TRBJ2-5; 9 bases agree with TRBD1. The V gene end was trimmed by 6 bases and the J gene end by 8 bases; junction bases not matched to a gene: 7. The CDR3 length is 13 residues. CDR1 MDHEN and CDR2 SYDVKM come from the germline V gene. CDR3 residues: CASRTGGRETQYF. CDR3 in DNA: TGTGCCAGCAGGACAGGGGGGAGGGAAACCCAGTACTTC.

This clonotype was seen repeatedly, ten times or more. The chain couples TRBV18 to TRBJ2-7, with 7 bases aligning to TRBD1. The germline V gene has CDR1 KGHSH and CDR2 LQKENI. This CDR3 spans 15 amino acids. The V gene end was trimmed by 4 bases and the J gene end by 2 bases; junction bases not matched to a gene: 8. The CDR3 loop is CASSQPGQPPYEQYF. DNA of the CDR3: TGTGCCAGCTCACAACCGGGACAGCCACCCTACGAGCAGTACTTC.

Ten or more counts support this clonotype. V gene TRBV28 combines with J gene TRBJ2-3; 7 bases are shared with TRBD2. With V trimmed by 2 bases and J by 4 bases, 6 bases remained unmatched. Germline lookup yields CDR1 MDHEN and CDR2 SYDVKM. This CDR3 region has 15 residues. CDR3 amino acids: CASSLRREIADTQYF. CDR3 nucleotide sequence: TGTGCCAGCAGTTTACGGCGGGAGATCGCAGATACGCAGTATTTT. Full variable domain (rest looked up from reference TRBV28 and TRBJ2-3): DVKVTQSSRYLVKRTGEKVFLECVQDMDHENMFWYRQDPGLGLRLIYFSYDVKMKEKGDIPEGYSVSREKKERFSLILESASTNQTSMYLCASSLRREIADTQYFGPGTRLTVL.